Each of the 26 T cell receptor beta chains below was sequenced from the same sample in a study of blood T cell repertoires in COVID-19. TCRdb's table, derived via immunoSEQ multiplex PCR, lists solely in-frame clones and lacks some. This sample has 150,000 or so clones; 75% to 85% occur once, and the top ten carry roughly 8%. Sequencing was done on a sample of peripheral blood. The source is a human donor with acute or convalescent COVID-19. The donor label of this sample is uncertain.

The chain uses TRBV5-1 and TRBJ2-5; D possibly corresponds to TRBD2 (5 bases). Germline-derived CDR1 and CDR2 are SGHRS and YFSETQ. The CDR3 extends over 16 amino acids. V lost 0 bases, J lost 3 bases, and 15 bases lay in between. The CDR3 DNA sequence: TGCGCCAGCAGCTTGGCCCGCGGACTTCCCGAAGAGACCCAGTACTTC. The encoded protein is CASSLARGLPEETQYF.

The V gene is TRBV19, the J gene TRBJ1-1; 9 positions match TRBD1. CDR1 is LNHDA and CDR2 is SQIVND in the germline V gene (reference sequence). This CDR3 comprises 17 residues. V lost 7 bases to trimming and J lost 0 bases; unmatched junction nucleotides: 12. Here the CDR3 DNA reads TGTGCCAGTACCCAAGATGGACAGGGGATATTGAACACTGAAGCTTTCTTT. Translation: CASTQDGQGILNTEAFF.

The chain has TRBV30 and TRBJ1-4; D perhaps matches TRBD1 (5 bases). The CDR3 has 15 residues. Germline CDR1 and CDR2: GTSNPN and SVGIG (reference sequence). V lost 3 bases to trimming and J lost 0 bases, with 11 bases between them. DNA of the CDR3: TGTGCCTGGAGGGGGGGGATTGCAACTAATGAAAAACTGTTTTTT. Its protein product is CAWRGGIATNEKLFF.

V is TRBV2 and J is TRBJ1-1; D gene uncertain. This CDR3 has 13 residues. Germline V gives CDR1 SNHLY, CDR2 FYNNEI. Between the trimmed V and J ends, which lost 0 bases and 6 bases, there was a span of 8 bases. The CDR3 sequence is CASSEAEDAEAFF. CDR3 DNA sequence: TGTGCCAGCAGTGAAGCGGAGGATGCTGAAGCTTTCTTT. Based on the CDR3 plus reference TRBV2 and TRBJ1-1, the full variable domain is EPEVTQTPSHQVTQMGQEVILRCVPISNHLYFYWYRQILGQKVEFLVSFYNNEISEKSEIFDDQFSVERPDGSNFTLKIRSTKLEDSAMYFCASSEAEDAEAFFGQGTRLTVV.

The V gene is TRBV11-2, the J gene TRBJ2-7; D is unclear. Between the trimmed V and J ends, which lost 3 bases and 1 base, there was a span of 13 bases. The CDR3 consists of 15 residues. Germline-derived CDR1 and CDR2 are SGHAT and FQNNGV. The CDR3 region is CASSFAAGISYEQYV. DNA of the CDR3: TGTGCCAGCAGCTTTGCTGCAGGAATTTCCTACGAGCAGTACGTC.

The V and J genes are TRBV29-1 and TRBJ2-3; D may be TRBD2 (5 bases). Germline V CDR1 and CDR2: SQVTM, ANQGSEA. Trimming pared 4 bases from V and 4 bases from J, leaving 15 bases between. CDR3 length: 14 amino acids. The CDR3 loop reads CSVGFSDFSDTQYF. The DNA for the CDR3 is TGCAGCGTTGGATTTTCGGACTTCTCAGATACGCAGTATTTT.

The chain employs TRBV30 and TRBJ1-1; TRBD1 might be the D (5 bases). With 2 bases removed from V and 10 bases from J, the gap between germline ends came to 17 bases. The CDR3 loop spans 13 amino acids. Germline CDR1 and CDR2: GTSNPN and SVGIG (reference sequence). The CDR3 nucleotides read TGTGCCTGGAGTTCCCGGGGGAAGGGCAGAGCTTTCTTT. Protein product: CAWSSRGKGRAFF.

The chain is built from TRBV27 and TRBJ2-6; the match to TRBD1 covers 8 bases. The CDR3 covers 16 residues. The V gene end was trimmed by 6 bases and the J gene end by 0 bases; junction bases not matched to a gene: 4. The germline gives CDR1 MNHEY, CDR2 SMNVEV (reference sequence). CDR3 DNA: TGTGCCAGCAGGACAGGGGACCACTCTGGGGCCAACGTCCTGACTTTC. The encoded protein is CASRTGDHSGANVLTF.

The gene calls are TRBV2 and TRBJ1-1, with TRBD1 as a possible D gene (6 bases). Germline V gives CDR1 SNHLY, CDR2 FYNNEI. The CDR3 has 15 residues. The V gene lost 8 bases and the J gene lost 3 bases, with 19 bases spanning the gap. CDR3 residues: CASLHPQGFYTEAFF. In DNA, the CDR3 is TGTGCCAGCCTCCACCCACAGGGCTTCTACACTGAAGCTTTCTTT. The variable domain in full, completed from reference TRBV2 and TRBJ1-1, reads EPEVTQTPSHQVTQMGQEVILRCVPISNHLYFYWYRQILGQKVEFLVSFYNNEISEKSEIFDDQFSVERPDGSNFTLKIRSTKLEDSAMYFCASLHPQGFYTEAFFGQGTRLTVV.

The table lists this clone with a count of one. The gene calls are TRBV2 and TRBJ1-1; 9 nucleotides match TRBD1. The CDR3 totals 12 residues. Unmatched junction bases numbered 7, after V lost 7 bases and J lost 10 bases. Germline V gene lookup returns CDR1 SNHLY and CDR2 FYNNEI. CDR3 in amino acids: CASILGQGRAFF. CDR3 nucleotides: TGTGCCAGCATTCTTGGACAGGGGAGAGCTTTCTTT.

The CDR3 region has the DNA TGTGCCAGCAGCCTAGAATCGACAGGGGGCTACTATGGCTACACCTTC. Amino acid sequence: CASSLESTGGYYGYTF. This chain connects TRBV2 to TRBJ1-2; 10 bases are shared with TRBD1. The V segment lost 6 bases and the J segment 3 bases; nucleotides outside the gene matches: 10. The CDR3 contains 16 residues. CDR1 is SNHLY and CDR2 is FYNNEI in the germline V gene.

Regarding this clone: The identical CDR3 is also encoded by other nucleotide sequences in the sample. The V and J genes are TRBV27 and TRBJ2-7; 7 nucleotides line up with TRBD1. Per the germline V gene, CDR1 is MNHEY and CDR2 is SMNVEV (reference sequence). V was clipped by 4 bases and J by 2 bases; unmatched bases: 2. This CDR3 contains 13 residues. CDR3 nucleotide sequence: TGTGCCAGCAGTTCAGGGGGACCCTACGAGCAGTACTTC. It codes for CASSSGGPYEQYF.

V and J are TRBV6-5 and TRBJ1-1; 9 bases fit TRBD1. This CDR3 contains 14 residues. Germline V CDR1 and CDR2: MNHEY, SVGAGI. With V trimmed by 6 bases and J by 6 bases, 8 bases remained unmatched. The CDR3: CASRPGQGTPEAFF. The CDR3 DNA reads TGTGCCAGCAGGCCAGGACAGGGGACCCCTGAAGCTTTCTTT.

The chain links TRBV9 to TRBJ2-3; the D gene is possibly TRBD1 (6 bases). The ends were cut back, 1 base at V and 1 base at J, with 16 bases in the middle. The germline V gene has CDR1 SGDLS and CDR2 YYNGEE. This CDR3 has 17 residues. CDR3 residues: CASSVNIWDKGTDTQYF. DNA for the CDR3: TGTGCCAGCAGCGTAAATATCTGGGACAAAGGCACAGATACGCAGTATTTT.

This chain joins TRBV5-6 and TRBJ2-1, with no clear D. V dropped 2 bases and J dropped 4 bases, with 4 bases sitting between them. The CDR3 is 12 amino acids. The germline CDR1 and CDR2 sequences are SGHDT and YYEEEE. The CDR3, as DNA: TGTGCCAGCAGCTTCCCGTACAATGAGCAGTTCTTC. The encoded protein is CASSFPYNEQFF.

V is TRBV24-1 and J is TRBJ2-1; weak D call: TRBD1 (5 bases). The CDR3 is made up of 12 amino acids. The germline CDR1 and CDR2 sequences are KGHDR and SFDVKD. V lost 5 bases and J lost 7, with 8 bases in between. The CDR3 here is CATSGSGNEQFF. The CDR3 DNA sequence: TGTGCCACCAGTGGGTCAGGGAATGAGCAGTTCTTC.

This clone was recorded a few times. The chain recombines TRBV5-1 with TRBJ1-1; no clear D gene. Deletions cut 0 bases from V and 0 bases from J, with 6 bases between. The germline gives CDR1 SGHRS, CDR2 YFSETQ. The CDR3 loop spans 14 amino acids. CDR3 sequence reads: CASSLVQLNTEAFF. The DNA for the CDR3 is TGCGCCAGCAGCTTGGTACAGCTGAACACTGAAGCTTTCTTT. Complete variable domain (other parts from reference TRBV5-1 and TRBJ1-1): KAGVTQTPRYLIKTRGQQVTLSCSPISGHRSVSWYQQTPGQGLQFLFEYFSETQRNKGNFPGRFSGRQFSNSRSEMNVSTLELGDSALYLCASSLVQLNTEAFFGQGTRLTVV.

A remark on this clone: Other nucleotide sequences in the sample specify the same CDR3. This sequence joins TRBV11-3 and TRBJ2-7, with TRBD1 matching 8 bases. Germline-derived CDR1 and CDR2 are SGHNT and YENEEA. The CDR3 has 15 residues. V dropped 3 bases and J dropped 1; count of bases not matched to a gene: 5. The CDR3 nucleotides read TGTGCCAGCAGCTTGAGGGGGACAGGTTCCTACGAGCAGTACTTC. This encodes CASSLRGTGSYEQYF.

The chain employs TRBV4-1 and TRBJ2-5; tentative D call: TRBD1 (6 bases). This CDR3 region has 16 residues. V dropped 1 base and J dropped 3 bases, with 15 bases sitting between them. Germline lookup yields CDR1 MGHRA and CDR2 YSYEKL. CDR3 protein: CASSQGYRTEKETQYF. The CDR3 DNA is TGCGCCAGCAGCCAAGGGTATCGGACAGAAAAAGAGACCCAGTACTTC.

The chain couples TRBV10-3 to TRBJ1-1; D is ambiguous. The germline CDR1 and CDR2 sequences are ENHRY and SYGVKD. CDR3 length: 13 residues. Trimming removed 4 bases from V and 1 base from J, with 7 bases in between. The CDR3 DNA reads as TGTGCCATCAGTGCCACAGAGAACACTGAAGCTTTCTTT. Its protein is CAISATENTEAFF.

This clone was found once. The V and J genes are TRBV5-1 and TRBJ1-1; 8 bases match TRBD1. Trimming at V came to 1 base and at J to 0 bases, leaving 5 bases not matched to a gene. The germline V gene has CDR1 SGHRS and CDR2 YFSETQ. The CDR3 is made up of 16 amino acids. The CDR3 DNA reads TGCGCCAGCAGCTTGTATACAGGGGGGGTGAACACTGAAGCTTTCTTT. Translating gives CASSLYTGGVNTEAFF.

The CDR3 DNA follows: TGTGCCAGCAGCGGACAGCACACTGAAGCTTTCTTT. As protein: CASSGQHTEAFF. V and J are TRBV2 and TRBJ1-1; maybe TRBD1 (6 bases). The CDR3 has 12 residues. Trimming left V 6 bases short and J 3 bases short, with 8 bases between. Germline-derived CDR1 and CDR2 are SNHLY and FYNNEI.

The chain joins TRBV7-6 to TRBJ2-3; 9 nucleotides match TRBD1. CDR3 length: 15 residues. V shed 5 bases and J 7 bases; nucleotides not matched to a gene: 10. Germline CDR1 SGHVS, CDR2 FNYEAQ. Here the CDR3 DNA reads TGTGCCAGCAGCAGAGGGACAGGGACTTCCAATACGCAGTATTTT. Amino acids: CASSRGTGTSNTQYF.

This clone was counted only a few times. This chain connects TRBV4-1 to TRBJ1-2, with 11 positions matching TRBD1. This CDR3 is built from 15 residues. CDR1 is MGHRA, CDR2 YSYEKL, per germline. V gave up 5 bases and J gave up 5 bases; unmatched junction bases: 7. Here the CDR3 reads CASSERTGGGYGYTF. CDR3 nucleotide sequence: TGCGCCAGCAGCGAAAGGACAGGGGGCGGGTATGGCTACACCTTC.

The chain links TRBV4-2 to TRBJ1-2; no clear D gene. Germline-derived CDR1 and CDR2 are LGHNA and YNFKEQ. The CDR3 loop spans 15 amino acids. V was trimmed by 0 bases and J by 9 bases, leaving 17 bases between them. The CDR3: CASSQDGRGMGSYTF. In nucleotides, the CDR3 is TGTGCCAGCAGCCAAGATGGGCGGGGTATGGGGAGCTACACCTTC.

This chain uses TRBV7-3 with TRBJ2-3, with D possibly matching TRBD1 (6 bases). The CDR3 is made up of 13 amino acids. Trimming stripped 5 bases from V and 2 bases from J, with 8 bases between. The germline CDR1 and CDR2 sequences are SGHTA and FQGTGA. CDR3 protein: CASSQGITDTQYF. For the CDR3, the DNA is TGTGCCAGCAGCCAGGGGATCACAGATACGCAGTATTTT. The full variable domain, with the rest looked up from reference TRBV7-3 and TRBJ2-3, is GAGVSQTPSNKVTEKGKYVELRCDPISGHTALYWYRQSLGQGPEFLIYFQGTGAADDSGLPNDRFFAVRPEGSVSTLKIQRTERGDSAVYLCASSQGITDTQYFGPGTRLTVL.